Listed below are T cell receptor beta chains from one sample, sequenced in a study of beta chain features in type 1 diabetes. Clones were read by immunoSEQ multiplex PCR, and TCRdb kept only the in-frame ones, dropping some. Of tens of thousands of clones in the sample, approximately 69% were seen once. Sequencing was carried out using Tregs from blood. The receptors shown here come from a man aged 18 to 29 with type 1 diabetes. The CDR3 runs from the conserved cysteine through the conserved F or W. The D gene is left open where the match is weak. Rows give clone size only sometimes, using once, few, many, or a class for an expanded clone.

clone size	V gene	J gene	CDR3 length	D gene	CDR3 DNA	CDR3 protein
.	TRBV7-2	TRBJ2-5	16	.	TGTGCCAGCAGCTTAGCGCTAAGGACAGCACGGGAGACCCAGTACTTC	CASSLALRTARETQYF
.	TRBV2	TRBJ2-5	15	TRBD1	TGTGCCAGCAGATCCGGGACAGGGAAACAAGAGACCCAGTACTTC	CASRSGTGKQETQYF
medium-sized	TRBV28	TRBJ2-1	17	.	TGTGCCAGCAGTCCACAGCAGGGGCGAGAATCGGACAATGAGCAGTTCTTC	CASSPQQGRESDNEQFF
.	TRBV6-6	TRBJ2-7	12	.	TGTGCCAGCAGTCGGTCAGGGAACGAGCAGTACTTC	CASSRSGNEQYF
.	TRBV4-2	TRBJ2-5	15	.	TGTGCCAGCAGCCAAGATATGGCTAGCTGGGAGACCCAGTACTTC	CASSQDMASWETQYF
.	TRBV11-2	TRBJ2-7	14	.	TGTGCCAGCAGCTTAGACGACAGCTCCTACGAGCAGTACTTC	CASSLDDSSYEQYF
.	TRBV5-5	TRBJ2-5	12	TRBD1	TGTGCCAGCAGTTGGGACAGGGAGACCCAGTACTTC	CASSWDRETQYF
.	TRBV19	TRBJ1-2	15	TRBD1	TGTGCCAGTAGTATGGGACAGGGGACGTTGGCTGGCTACACCTTC	CASSMGQGTLAGYTF
few	TRBV18	TRBJ2-7	15	.	TGTGCCAGCTCCCCCGAGGGCGTACCACCCTACGAGCAGTACTTC	CASSPEGVPPYEQYF
.	TRBV10-3	TRBJ2-5	13	.	TGTGCCATCAGTGCTGTCGGTGGAGAGACCCAGTACTTC	CAISAVGGETQYF
.	TRBV7-8	TRBJ2-7	18	TRBD2	TGTGCCAGCAGCTATGGTCGACCGACCGGGACTAGTTCTTACGAGCAGTACTTC	CASSYGRPTGTSSYEQYF
few	TRBV6-1	TRBJ1-5	15	TRBD1	TGTGCCAGCAGGGATGACAGGGGAAGAGGACAGCCCCAGCATTTT	CASRDDRGRGQPQHF
.	TRBV6-6	TRBJ2-7	16	TRBD2	TGTGCCAGCAGTTCTCCGATGACTAGCGGTCCCCGCGAGCAGTACTTC	CASSSPMTSGPREQYF
.	TRBV5-5	TRBJ1-3	15	.	TGTGCCAGCAGACGGGACTTTTTCTCTGGAAACACCATATATTTT	CASRRDFFSGNTIYF
.	TRBV7-2	TRBJ1-6	14	.	TGTGCCAGCAGCCTAGGGTACCTAGGTTCACCCCTCCACTTT	CASSLGYLGSPLHF
.	TRBV7-2	TRBJ2-1	14	.	TGTGCCAGCAGCTTAGTAGCGTCCCCCAATGAGCAGTTCTTC	CASSLVASPNEQFF
.	TRBV19	TRBJ2-1	13	TRBD1	TGTGCCAGTAGCGACAGGGGCGGGTATGAGCAGTTCTTC	CASSDRGGYEQFF
.	TRBV10-2	TRBJ1-1	13	.	TGCGCCAGCATGATTACCAGGAACACTGAAGCTTTCTTT	CASMITRNTEAFF
.	TRBV9	TRBJ2-6	17	.	TGTGCCAGCAGCGTAGTGGCAGGGATCTCTGGGGCCAACGTCCTGACTTTC	CASSVVAGISGANVLTF
few	TRBV7-2	TRBJ1-2	16	.	TGTGCCAGCAGCTTACAATTTTGGGCAGGGGTTGATGGCTACACCTTC	CASSLQFWAGVDGYTF
.	TRBV11-2	TRBJ2-3	15	TRBD2	TGTGCCAGCAGGGAACTGACTAGCGGCACAGATACGCAGTATTTT	CASRELTSGTDTQYF
.	TRBV10-3	TRBJ2-7	14	TRBD2	TGTGCCTCGCGATGGACTAGCGGATCCTACGAGCAGTACTTC	CASRWTSGSYEQYF
.	TRBV19	TRBJ1-6	14	TRBD1	TGTGCCAGTAGTCGCGGACAGGGTAATTCACCCCTCCACTTT	CASSRGQGNSPLHF
.	TRBV2	TRBJ1-5	13	TRBD1	TGTGCCAGCAATGGACAGGGCAATCAGCCCCAGCATTTT	CASNGQGNQPQHF
.	TRBV7-2	TRBJ2-2	14	.	TGTGCCAGCAGCTTCCTAGCGTATGACGGGGAGCTGTTTTTT	CASSFLAYDGELFF
.	TRBV5-1	TRBJ2-1	14	.	TGCGCCAGCAGCTTGTCGATTCAGGGCGATGAGCAGTTCTTC	CASSLSIQGDEQFF
few	TRBV7-2	TRBJ1-5	17	.	TGTGCCAGCAGCCCCTCCGCGAGCGGGGGAGGTATTCGGCCCCAGCATTTT	CASSPSASGGGIRPQHF
.	TRBV18	TRBJ2-7	12	.	TGTGCCAGCTCACCCTCCTCCGACGAGCAGTACTTC	CASSPSSDEQYF
.	TRBV5-8	TRBJ2-1	16	TRBD1	TGTGCCAGCAGCCCGGACAGGCCAGCCTCCTACAATGAGCAGTTCTTC	CASSPDRPASYNEQFF
.	TRBV11-2	TRBJ2-1	19	TRBD2	TGTGCCAGCAGCTCCCGGCTAGCGGGAGGTCTAAGCTCCTACAATGAGCAGTTCTTC	CASSSRLAGGLSSYNEQFF
.	TRBV5-1	TRBJ2-3	15	.	TGCGCCAGCAGCTCCCATGAGGGCCGCACAGATACGCAGTATTTT	CASSSHEGRTDTQYF
.	TRBV5-1	TRBJ2-5	14	.	TGCGCCAGCAGCTTGGTTGCTAGCTCGGAGACCCAGTACTTC	CASSLVASSETQYF
.	TRBV19	TRBJ2-2	15	.	TGTGCCAGTAGTCCCCGGCCCTCCGCGGGCGGGGAGCTGTTTTTT	CASSPRPSAGGELFF
.	TRBV7-9	TRBJ2-7	16	TRBD2	TGTGCCAGCAGCTTAAGCGGGGAGCACTTCTCCTACGAGCAGTACTTC	CASSLSGEHFSYEQYF